These 30 T cell receptor beta chains came from one sample sequenced in a study of circulating and synovial CD4+ cells in juvenile arthritis. The method was immunoSEQ multiplex PCR; TCRdb's version includes in-frame clones alone and lacks a portion of them. The repertoire has some 35,000 clones, about 95% of them found once; the top ten carry under 0.2%. The sequenced sample was CD4+ T cells from blood. The source of these receptors is a human donor with juvenile idiopathic arthritis.

This chain joins TRBV20-1 and TRBJ1-2; D gene unclear. Trimming removed 7 bases at V and 5 bases at J, with 11 bases between. CDR1 is DFQATT and CDR2 is SNEGSKA in the germline V gene (reference sequence). The CDR3 is 11 residues long. The CDR3 nucleotides are TGCAGTGGCCCGGACTTATATGGCTACACCTTC. Protein: CSGPDLYGYTF.

V and J are TRBV5-1 and TRBJ2-7; 10 nucleotides agree with TRBD2. The CDR3 covers 16 residues. Germline loops: CDR1 SGHRS, CDR2 YFSETQ. J lost 6 bases, V lost 4 bases, and 13 bases had no gene match. Here the CDR3 reads CASSPGSSGSVGEQYF. The CDR3 coding sequence is TGCGCCAGCAGCCCCGGATCTAGCGGGAGCGTGGGCGAGCAGTACTTC.

The rearrangement joins TRBV4-3 to TRBJ1-1, with D unclear. V lost 4 bases and J 0 bases, leaving 12 bases between the germline ends. The V gene's germline CDR1 is LGHNA and CDR2 YSLEER. This CDR3 has 15 amino acids. Here the CDR3 DNA reads TGCGCCAGCAGCCTGGAGCGGGGTTTGAACACTGAAGCTTTCTTT. Protein: CASSLERGLNTEAFF.

The CDR3 loop reads CASSSHRELNTEAFF. Written as DNA, the CDR3 is TGTGCCAGCAGTTCCCACAGGGAGTTAAACACTGAAGCTTTCTTT. The J gene is TRBJ1-1, the V gene TRBV6-5; perhaps TRBD1 as D (6 bases). Germline CDR1 MNHEY, CDR2 SVGAGI. CDR3 length: 15 amino acids. V was trimmed by 4 bases and J by 2 bases, leaving 14 bases between them.

The genes are TRBV5-1 and TRBJ2-3; a weak D match, TRBD2 (6 bases). The CDR3 loop spans 16 amino acids. Trimming shortened V by 4 bases and J by 2 bases, and 17 bases separated the two germline ends. The V gene's germline CDR1 is SGHRS and CDR2 YFSETQ. The CDR3: CASSHGTSPYTDTQYF. Written as DNA, the CDR3 is TGCGCCAGCAGCCACGGGACTTCCCCGTACACAGATACGCAGTATTTT.

This rearrangement joins TRBV5-4 to TRBJ2-1, with 10 bases lining up with TRBD2. Germline V gene sequence: CDR1 SGHNT, CDR2 YYREEE (reference sequence). The trim removed 4 bases at V and 3 bases at J, leaving 4 bases unmatched. The CDR3 is made up of 15 amino acids. CDR3 in DNA: TGTGCCAGCAGCCAGGGACTAGCGATCTACAATGAGCAGTTCTTC. Its translation is CASSQGLAIYNEQFF.

The genes are TRBV10-3 and TRBJ2-3; 8 bases fit TRBD2. V was pared by 4 bases and J by 6 bases, with 6 bases of the junction left unmatched. Germline loops: CDR1 ENHRY, CDR2 SYGVKD. The length of the CDR3 is 14 residues. The CDR3 spells CAISGSGAGDTQYF. CDR3 bases: TGTGCCATCAGTGGTAGCGGGGCGGGGGATACGCAGTATTTT.

As for this clone: Other DNA sequences in this sample translate to the same CDR3. The J gene is TRBJ1-6, the V gene TRBV6-1, with 9 positions matching TRBD1. Trimming removed 6 bases from V and 2 bases from J; junction bases left unmatched: 2. The CDR3 is 15 residues long. The germline V gene encodes CDR1 MNHNS and CDR2 SASEGT. The CDR3 sequence is CASRRDRAYNSPLHF. The CDR3 DNA sequence: TGTGCCAGCAGGAGGGACAGGGCCTATAATTCACCCCTCCACTTT.

The chain uses TRBV2 and TRBJ2-1; 8 bases match TRBD1. J lost 6 bases, V lost 6 bases, and 4 bases had no gene match. The CDR3 is 13 residues long. Per germline, CDR1 SNHLY and CDR2 FYNNEI. The CDR3 spells CASSSDRVNEQFF. DNA of the CDR3: TGTGCCAGCAGCTCGGACAGGGTCAATGAGCAGTTCTTC.

The V and J genes are TRBV11-2 and TRBJ1-1; no clear D. V lost 5 bases and J lost 1, with 5 bases in between. The CDR3 is 12 amino acids. The germline CDR1 and CDR2 sequences are SGHAT and FQNNGV. The CDR3 reads CASSQENTEAFF. The CDR3 DNA reads TGTGCCAGCAGCCAGGAGAACACTGAAGCTTTCTTT.

The sample holds one count of this clone. The chain couples TRBV2 to TRBJ2-1; 7 bases line up with TRBD1. The ends lost 6 bases at V and 7 bases at J; junction bases unmatched: 9. The CDR3 spans 14 residues. Germline loops: CDR1 SNHLY, CDR2 FYNNEI. The CDR3 reads CASSLRDRANEQFF. The DNA for the CDR3 is TGTGCCAGCAGCCTCCGGGACAGAGCGAATGAGCAGTTCTTC.

Only one count was recorded for this clone. The chain recombines TRBV5-1 with TRBJ2-1; TRBD2 matches 9 bases. Germline assignment: CDR1 SGHRS and CDR2 YFSETQ. Losses at the gene ends were 0 bases for V and 8 bases for J; bases not matched to a gene: 6. The CDR3 spans 15 residues. CDR3 sequence reads: CASSLDGREGDEQFF. In DNA form, the CDR3 reads TGCGCCAGCAGCTTGGATGGGCGGGAGGGCGATGAGCAGTTCTTC.

The genes are TRBV7-2 and TRBJ2-5; 7 nucleotides match TRBD2. V was pared by 3 bases and J by 3 bases, with 4 bases of the junction left unmatched. CDR1 and CDR2 from the germline V gene are SGHTA and FQGNSA. The CDR3 length is 14 residues. CDR3 bases: TGTGCCAGCAGCTTTGCGAGCGGGGAAGAGACCCAGTACTTC. Its translation is CASSFASGEETQYF.

V is TRBV6-6 and J is TRBJ1-1; the D is unclear. V was clipped by 4 bases and J by 2 bases, with 8 bases between them. CDR1 and CDR2 (germline): MNHNY, SVGAGI (reference sequence). This CDR3 contains 13 residues. The chain's CDR3 is CASSLRGNTEAFF. Written as DNA, the CDR3 is TGTGCCAGCAGTTTGCGAGGAAACACTGAAGCTTTCTTT.

The rearrangement links TRBV4-2 to TRBJ2-7; 11 bases are a match to TRBD2. The germline V gene encodes CDR1 LGHNA and CDR2 YNFKEQ. V lost 0 bases, J lost 7 bases, and 20 bases stayed unmatched. CDR3 length: 20 residues. The CDR3 loop is CASSQDSVIGGTSGRNEQYF. The CDR3 DNA sequence: TGTGCCAGCAGCCAAGATTCCGTTATTGGGGGAACTAGCGGGAGAAATGAGCAGTACTTC.

The rearrangement links TRBV7-9 to TRBJ1-5; TRBD1 aligns across 9 bases. CDR3 length: 14 residues. The ends lost 5 bases at V and 1 base at J; junction bases unmatched: 0. Germline loops: CDR1 SEHNR, CDR2 FQNEAQ (reference sequence). The CDR3 bases are TGTGCCAGCAGCGGACAGGGGAGCAATCAGCCCCAGCATTTT. It specifies CASSGQGSNQPQHF.

V and J are TRBV4-1 and TRBJ2-2; 12 nucleotides match TRBD2. The CDR3 consists of 15 residues. V shed 1 base, J shed 7 bases, and the junction held 1 base outside the gene matches. CDR1 is MGHRA and CDR2 is YSYEKL in the germline V gene. CDR3 amino acids: CASSQGTSGNGELFF. The CDR3 DNA sequence: TGCGCCAGCAGCCAAGGGACTAGCGGGAACGGGGAGCTGTTTTTT.

This chain links TRBV7-9 with TRBJ2-1; perhaps TRBD2 as D (6 bases). Trimming removed 3 bases from V and 0 bases from J, with 12 bases in between. The CDR3 has 16 residues. Germline CDR1 and CDR2: SEHNR and FQNEAQ (reference sequence). The CDR3 DNA is TGTGCCAGCAGCTTTTTAGACGGGAGCTCCTACAATGAGCAGTTCTTC. Its translation: CASSFLDGSSYNEQFF.

The chain has TRBV28 and TRBJ1-3; D remains unclear. V was clipped by 6 bases and J by 0 bases, with 9 bases between them. This CDR3 is 14 amino acids long. The germline CDR1 and CDR2 sequences are MDHEN and SYDVKM. This CDR3 is CASRHRSSGNTIYF. The CDR3 nucleotides are TGTGCCAGCAGGCACCGGAGCTCTGGAAACACCATATATTTT.

The chain is built from TRBV19 and TRBJ1-1, with D possibly matching TRBD1 (6 bases). This CDR3 has 14 residues. CDR1 is LNHDA and CDR2 is SQIVND in the germline V gene (reference sequence). V was pared by 3 bases and J by 11 bases, with 19 bases between. This chain's CDR3 is CASSISTGGLSAFF. The CDR3 DNA is TGTGCCAGTAGTATTTCGACGGGGGGGCTGTCGGCTTTCTTT.

V gene TRBV6-6 combines with J gene TRBJ1-2; 10 nucleotides agree with TRBD1. Germline lookup yields CDR1 MNHNY and CDR2 SVGAGI (reference sequence). With V trimmed by 6 bases and J by 4 bases, 11 bases remained unmatched. The CDR3 runs 16 residues. CDR3 sequence: CASRTVGGTGAYGYTF. The CDR3 DNA sequence: TGTGCCAGCAGGACTGTCGGCGGGACAGGGGCCTATGGCTACACCTTC.

This chain joins TRBV11-2 and TRBJ1-2, with 8 nucleotides matching TRBD1. Germline V gene sequence: CDR1 SGHAT, CDR2 FQNNGV. The V and J ends lost 5 bases and 2 bases, in that order; junction bases with no gene match: 4. This CDR3 has 14 amino acids. This CDR3 reads CASSRDRGNYGYTF. The CDR3 bases are TGTGCCAGCAGCCGCGACAGGGGAAACTATGGCTACACCTTC.

The chain has TRBV5-6 and TRBJ1-3; weak D call: TRBD1 (5 bases). This CDR3 is built from 17 residues. The V end lost 4 bases, the J end lost 2 bases, and 19 bases lay between the germline ends. Germline V gene lookup returns CDR1 SGHDT and CDR2 YYEEEE. The CDR3 sequence: CASSTGGVLVAGNTIYF. The CDR3, as DNA: TGTGCCAGCAGCACTGGAGGGGTACTGGTAGCTGGAAACACCATATATTTT. The entire variable domain, with the rest obtained from reference TRBV5-6 and TRBJ1-3, is as follows: DAGVTQSPTHLIKTRGQQVTLRCSPKSGHDTVSWYQQALGQGPQFIFQYYEEEERQRGNFPDRFSGHQFPNYSSELNVNALLLGDSALYLCASSTGGVLVAGNTIYFGEGSWLTVV.

The genes are TRBV6-5 and TRBJ2-7; 9 bases map to TRBD2. With 1 base clipped from V and 2 bases from J, the junction kept 3 bases outside the gene matches. The CDR3 runs 15 residues. Germline CDR1 is MNHEY and CDR2 is SVGAGI. For the CDR3, the DNA is TGTGCCAGCAGTTACTGGGCGGGAGGGACCTACGAGCAGTACTTC. This codes for CASSYWAGGTYEQYF.

The chain's CDR3 is CASRPSGGSYNEQFF. CDR3 DNA: TGTGCCAGCAGGCCTAGCGGTGGCTCCTACAATGAGCAGTTCTTC. The chain couples TRBV6-6 to TRBJ2-1; 7 nucleotides agree with TRBD2. The V gene's germline CDR1 is MNHNY and CDR2 SVGAGI (reference sequence). CDR3 length: 15 amino acids. V was clipped by 6 bases and J by 0 bases; unmatched bases: 5.

V gene TRBV5-1 combines with J gene TRBJ2-3; 12 bases are shared with TRBD1. This CDR3 comprises 16 residues. J was trimmed by 4 bases and V by 0 bases; bases with no gene match: 3. The germline CDR1 and CDR2 sequences are SGHRS and YFSETQ. This chain's CDR3 is CASSLVGQGASDTQYF. The CDR3 DNA follows: TGCGCCAGCAGCTTGGTGGGACAGGGGGCATCAGATACGCAGTATTTT.

The J gene is TRBJ1-2, the V gene TRBV5-1; 10 nucleotides agree with TRBD1. With 0 bases clipped from V and 4 bases from J, the junction kept 9 bases outside the gene matches. The V gene's germline CDR1 is SGHRS and CDR2 YFSETQ. The length of the CDR3 is 17 residues. The CDR3 is CASSLGRTGGSGYGYTF. The CDR3 DNA is TGCGCCAGCAGCTTGGGCCGGACAGGGGGTAGCGGCTATGGCTACACCTTC.

The V call is TRBV6-1, the J call TRBJ2-5; D remains ambiguous. The last part of the DNA fits TRBJ2-7 better; the J call may be wrong. This CDR3 is 11 amino acids long. Germline CDR1 MNHNS, CDR2 SASEGT. In nucleotides, the CDR3 is TGTGCCAGCACTGCGTCCTACGAGCAGTACTTC. Translation gives CASTASYEQYF.

The chain recombines TRBV27 with TRBJ1-1; 7 positions match TRBD1. Germline CDR1 and CDR2: MNHEY and SMNVEV (reference sequence). J gave up 5 bases and V 2 bases, and 2 bases lay outside the gene matches. The CDR3 has 13 residues. The CDR3 protein is CASSLNRGTEAFF. The CDR3 coding sequence is TGTGCCAGCAGTTTAAACAGGGGAACTGAAGCTTTCTTT.

This rearrangement joins TRBV27 to TRBJ1-2; possible D gene TRBD1, 5 bases. The CDR3 extends over 13 amino acids. V shed 3 bases and J shed 3 bases, with 8 bases lying between them. The germline V gene has CDR1 MNHEY and CDR2 SMNVEV (reference sequence). The CDR3 region is CASSLSRDYGYTF. As DNA, the CDR3 is TGTGCCAGCAGTTTGAGCAGGGACTATGGCTACACCTTC.